These 22 T cell receptor beta chains share one sample of origin, sequenced in a study of T cell repertoires in cytomegalovirus infection. Their cognate antigens are unknown. TCRdb redid the calling of the reads with MiXCR, one entry per CDR3 protein. Altogether roughly 800,000 distinct CDR3 sequences are present, almost 30% being singletons, with the ten largest covering over 10%. Specimen: cultured CD8+ T cells from PBMCs, collected from culture after CMV antigen stimulation. The receptor source for this set is a human donor in good health (CMV status not recorded). Some clones in this sample may be carry-over from other donors' samples.

J is TRBJ2-2 and V is TRBV12-5; D is tentatively TRBD1 or TRBD2 (5 bases each). CDR1 LGHNT and CDR2 FRNRAP come from the germline V gene. The CDR3 loop spans 14 amino acids. The germline V and J ends were trimmed by 4 bases and 4 bases, with 10 bases remaining between them. CDR3 protein: CASGYQGVTGELFF. CDR3 coding DNA: TGTGCTAGTGGTTACCAGGGAGTCACCGGGGAGCTGTTTTTT.

This clonotype came up a few times. The rearrangement uses TRBV7-9 and TRBJ1-2; 9 nucleotides match TRBD1. The CDR3 is made up of 15 amino acids. Germline V gene sequence: CDR1 SEHNR, CDR2 FQNEAQ (reference sequence). Trimming removed 5 bases from V and 4 bases from J; junction bases left unmatched: 8. CDR3 protein: CASSPPSTGGYGYTF. In DNA, the CDR3 is TGTGCCAGCAGCCCTCCTTCGACAGGGGGCTATGGCTACACCTTC.

This clonotype was seen only a few times. V is TRBV6-2 or TRBV6-3 and J is TRBJ2-1; 12 bases match TRBD2. V trimming: 4 bases; J trimming: 10 bases; junction bases outside the gene matches: 8. Germline CDR1 is MNHEY and CDR2 is SVGEGT. CDR3 length: 15 amino acids. The CDR3 DNA reads TGTGCCAGCAGTTGGGAGACTAGCGGGGGAGAGGAGCAGTTCTTC. It is translated as CASSWETSGGEEQFF.

This clonotype was detected ten times or more. The rearrangement links TRBV12-3 or TRBV12-4 to TRBJ1-2, with D perhaps TRBD1 (6 bases). V was trimmed by 5 bases and J by 4 bases, leaving 17 bases between them. The CDR3 sequence is 15 residues long. The chain's CDR3 is CASSPHGQTSYGYTF. In DNA, the CDR3 is TGTGCCAGCAGTCCACATGGACAGACCTCCTATGGCTACACCTTC.

This clonotype has just a few counts. V gene TRBV6-1 combines with J gene TRBJ2-2, with D perhaps being TRBD1 or TRBD2 (6 bases each). The V gene's germline CDR1 is MNHNS and CDR2 SASEGT. Trimming cost V 5 bases and J 6 bases, with 19 bases left between them. The CDR3 runs 16 residues. In DNA, the CDR3 is TGTGCCAGCAGTCACGAAAGGGGGGACTTAGCCGGGGAGCTGTTTTTT. It translates to CASSHERGDLAGELFF.

The chain has TRBV7-9 and TRBJ1-2, with TRBD1 as a possible D gene (6 bases). The CDR3 is made up of 14 amino acids. In germline, CDR1 is SEHNR, CDR2 FQNEAQ (reference sequence). Trimming took 6 bases from V and 2 from J, leaving 13 bases between them. The CDR3 loop reads CASRESRGNYGYTF. In nucleotides, the CDR3 is TGTGCCAGCAGGGAAAGCAGGGGAAACTATGGCTACACCTTC.

The gene calls are TRBV3-1 and TRBJ1-2; the D is unclear. Trimming removed 0 bases from V and 0 bases from J, with 11 bases in between. The CDR3 sequence is 16 residues long. From germline, CDR1 is LGHDT and CDR2 YNNKEL (reference sequence). CDR3 loop: CASSQEVTVPNYGYTF. CDR3 DNA sequence: TGTGCCAGCAGCCAAGAGGTAACGGTACCTAACTATGGCTACACCTTC.

This clonotype was seen many times. The gene calls are TRBV5-4 and TRBJ1-1; possibly TRBD1 for D (5 bases). The germline V gene has CDR1 SGHNT and CDR2 YYREEE (reference sequence). This CDR3 has 12 amino acids. V lost 1 base, J lost 6 bases, and 7 bases lay in between. The CDR3 DNA is TGTGCCAGCAGCTTGAGGGGCGCTGAAGCTTTCTTT. Encoded protein: CASSLRGAEAFF.

This clonotype turned up a few times. The CDR3 reads CASSAGQGGSYEQYV. The CDR3, as DNA: TGTGCCAGCAGCGCTGGCCAGGGAGGCTCCTACGAGCAGTACGTC. The rearrangement joins TRBV5-4 to TRBJ2-7; D perhaps matches TRBD2 (6 bases). Trimming took 4 bases from V and 0 from J, leaving 14 bases between them. This CDR3 is built from 15 residues. CDR1 and CDR2 (germline): SGHNT, YYREEE (reference sequence).

Concerning this clonotype: Since a much larger clone is just one base distant, this may be a read error. The V gene is TRBV7-8, the J gene TRBJ2-4; 7 nucleotides align to TRBD2. The CDR3 extends over 16 amino acids. Germline loops: CDR1 SGHVS, CDR2 FQNEAQ. V shed 5 bases, J shed 6 bases, and the junction held 13 bases outside the gene matches. The CDR3 bases are TGTGCCAGCAGCGTATACGGTCGGGAGGCAGGAAACATTCAGTACTTC. Translation gives CASSVYGREAGNIQYF.

The genes are TRBV19 and TRBJ1-5; TRBD1 might be the D (6 bases). Trimming removed 11 bases at V and 0 bases at J, with 14 bases between. Germline CDR1 LNHDA, CDR2 SQIVND (reference sequence). The CDR3 extends over 14 amino acids. The CDR3 loop reads CALRDTDSNQPQHF. CDR3 nucleotides: TGTGCCCTCCGGGACACCGATAGCAATCAGCCCCAGCATTTT.

V and J are TRBV20-1 and TRBJ1-2, with 10 bases lining up with TRBD1. Looked up from germline, CDR1 is DFQATT and CDR2 is SNEGSKA (reference sequence). J lost 1 base, V lost 6 bases, and 11 bases had no gene match. The CDR3 totals 16 residues. CDR3 nucleotides: TGCAGTGCCTCCGGGACAGGGGTAACGGGTAACTATGGCTACACCTTC. Its translation is CSASGTGVTGNYGYTF.

V and J are TRBV19 and TRBJ1-2; no firm D call. Germline loops: CDR1 LNHDA, CDR2 SQIVND (reference sequence). The CDR3 spans 12 residues. V lost 5 bases, J lost 6 bases, and 10 bases lay in between. For the CDR3, the DNA is TGTGCCAGTAGTTCCAGCCCCCATGGCTACACCTTC. Translating gives CASSSSPHGYTF.

This clonotype was recorded at least ten times. The CDR3 nucleotides read TGTGCCAGCAGCCCCGGGGACAGGCCATACAATGAGCAGTTCTTC. The encoded protein is CASSPGDRPYNEQFF. J is TRBJ2-1 and V is TRBV9; 8 bases line up with TRBD1. Germline assignment: CDR1 SGDLS and CDR2 YYNGEE. The CDR3 is 15 amino acids. V shed 4 bases, J shed 4 bases, and the junction held 7 bases outside the gene matches.

The CDR3: CASSYSIQVAYNEQFF. The DNA of the CDR3 is TGTGCCAGCAGTTACTCGATACAGGTAGCCTACAATGAGCAGTTCTTC. The V call is TRBV6-2 or TRBV6-3, the J call TRBJ2-1; TRBD1 might be the D (5 bases). Germline V lookup: CDR1 MNHEY, CDR2 SVGEGT. V was clipped by 0 bases and J by 2 bases, with 11 bases between them. The CDR3 sequence is 16 residues long.

The chain is built from TRBV7-9 and TRBJ1-1; a weak D match, TRBD1 (6 bases). Germline CDR1 reads SEHNR; CDR2 reads FQNEAQ (reference sequence). Trimming cost V 7 bases and J 2 bases, with 17 bases left between them. This CDR3 has 15 residues. The CDR3 loop is CASTGEMGANTEAFF. The CDR3 region has the DNA TGTGCCAGCACCGGAGAGATGGGGGCCAACACTGAAGCTTTCTTT.

The chain has TRBV6-2 or TRBV6-3 and TRBJ2-3; D is perhaps TRBD1 (6 bases). The CDR3 extends over 12 amino acids. V lost 7 bases to trimming and J lost 8 bases, with 13 bases between them. Germline V gene sequence: CDR1 MNHEY, CDR2 SVGEGT. CDR3 sequence reads: CASIASRGTQYF. The DNA for the CDR3 is TGTGCCAGCATCGCCTCCAGGGGTACGCAGTATTTT.

A few counts support this clonotype. This chain connects TRBV7-2 to TRBJ1-2; D is perhaps TRBD1 (6 bases). In germline, CDR1 is SGHTA, CDR2 FQGNSA. The CDR3 has 14 amino acids. V lost 4 bases and J 5 bases, leaving 14 bases between the germline ends. The CDR3 nucleotides are TGTGCCAGCAGCTCATCCGGGACACCTTATGGCTACACCTTC. Translated: CASSSSGTPYGYTF.

The chain uses TRBV2 and TRBJ2-7; D call uncertain. CDR3 length equals 15 residues. Germline CDR1 is SNHLY and CDR2 is FYNNEI. Deletions cut 1 base from V and 1 base from J, with 11 bases between. Here the CDR3 DNA reads TGTGCCAGCAGTGAAGGACCGCTAATGTCCTACGAGCAGTACTTC. As protein: CASSEGPLMSYEQYF.

The genes are TRBV10-3 and TRBJ1-3; D is undetermined. This CDR3 has 15 amino acids. CDR1 and CDR2 from the germline V gene are ENHRY and SYGVKD. With 2 bases removed from V and 2 bases from J, the gap between germline ends came to 10 bases. The CDR3 loop reads CAISEGPNPGNTIYF. CDR3 DNA: TGTGCCATCAGTGAGGGGCCTAACCCTGGAAACACCATATATTTT.

In this sample, this clonotype turned up a few times. The rearrangement joins TRBV7-9 to TRBJ2-1, with D maybe TRBD2 (5 bases). The CDR3 spans 14 residues. The germline gives CDR1 SEHNR, CDR2 FQNEAQ (reference sequence). Deletions cut 5 bases from V and 6 bases from J, with 14 bases between. The CDR3 reads CASSTTRGSNEQFF. CDR3 bases: TGTGCCAGCAGCACCACGAGAGGGAGCAATGAGCAGTTCTTC.

The V and J genes are TRBV20-1 and TRBJ1-2; D is unresolved. CDR3 size: 12 residues. V was shortened by 3 bases and J by 8 bases, with 13 bases between the two germline ends. Per the germline V gene, CDR1 is DFQATT and CDR2 is SNEGSKA (reference sequence). CDR3 loop: CSARGIEFGYTF. CDR3 in DNA: TGCAGTGCTAGGGGGATCGAATTCGGCTACACCTTC.